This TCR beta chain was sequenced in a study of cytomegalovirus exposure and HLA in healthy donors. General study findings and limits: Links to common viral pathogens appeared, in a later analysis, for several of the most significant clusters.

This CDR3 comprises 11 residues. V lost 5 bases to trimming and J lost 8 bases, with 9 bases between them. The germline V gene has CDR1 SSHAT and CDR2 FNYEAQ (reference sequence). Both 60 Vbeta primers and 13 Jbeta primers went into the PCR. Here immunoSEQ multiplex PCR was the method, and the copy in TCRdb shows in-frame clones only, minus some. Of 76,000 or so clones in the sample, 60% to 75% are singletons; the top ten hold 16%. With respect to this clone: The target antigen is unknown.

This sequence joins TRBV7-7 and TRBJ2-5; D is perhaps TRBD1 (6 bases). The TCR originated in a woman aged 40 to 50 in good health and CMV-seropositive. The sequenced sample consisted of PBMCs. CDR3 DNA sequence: TGTGCCAGCAGCCCAGGGGCCACCCAGTACTTC. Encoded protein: CASSPGATQYF.